The TCR beta chain described here comes from a study of blood T cell repertoires in COVID-19. The germline gives CDR1 SEHNR, CDR2 FQNEAQ (reference sequence). The V end lost 7 bases, the J end lost 2 bases, and 21 bases lay between the germline ends. The CDR3 has 17 residues. Libraries were prepared by immunoSEQ multiplex PCR; TCRdb keeps only in-frame clonotypes and omits some of them. The repertoire consists of 210,000 or so clones, with roughly 86% occurring once and the leading ten covering 5.1%. Source material: peripheral blood. The sequence derives from a woman aged 70-85 years with active or convalescent COVID-19. The rearrangement joins TRBV7-9 to TRBJ2-4, with a weak D call TRBD1 (5 bases). This CDR3 reads CASTSGPWGPSKNIQYF. The CDR3 DNA sequence: TGTGCCAGCACCTCGGGCCCCTGGGGCCCATCCAAAAACATTCAGTACTTC.